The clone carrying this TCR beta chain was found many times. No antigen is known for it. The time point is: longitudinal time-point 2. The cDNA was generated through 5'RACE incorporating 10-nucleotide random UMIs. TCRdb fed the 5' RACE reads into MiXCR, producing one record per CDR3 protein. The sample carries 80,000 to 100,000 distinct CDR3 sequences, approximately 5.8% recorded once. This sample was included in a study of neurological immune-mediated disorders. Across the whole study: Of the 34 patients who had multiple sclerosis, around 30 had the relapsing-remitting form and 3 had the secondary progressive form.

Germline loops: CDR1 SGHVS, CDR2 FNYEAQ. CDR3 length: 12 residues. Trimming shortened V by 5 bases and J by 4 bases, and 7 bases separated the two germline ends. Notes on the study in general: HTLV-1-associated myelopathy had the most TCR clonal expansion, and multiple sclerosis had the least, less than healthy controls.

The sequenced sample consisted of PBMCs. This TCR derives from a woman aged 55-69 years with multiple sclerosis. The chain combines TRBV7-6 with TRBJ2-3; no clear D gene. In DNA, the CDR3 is TGTGCCAGCAGCCGAGCCTCAGATACGCAGTATTTT. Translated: CASSRASDTQYF.